This TCR beta chain was obtained from a study of T-cell reconstitution after alpha-beta-depleted transplantation in children. This CDR3 comprises 16 residues. The V gene's germline CDR1 is LGHNA and CDR2 YSLEER. The V end lost 3 bases, the J end lost 0 bases, and 12 bases lay between the germline ends. The sample holds many counts of this clonotype. Unique molecular identifiers featured in how the TCRbeta library was prepared. TCRdb re-called the PCR reads through MiXCR, storing one row per CDR3 protein. This table has more than 500,000 distinct CDR3 sequences, more than 9.5% appearing once. The chain employs TRBV4-3 and TRBJ2-1; weak D call: TRBD2 (5 bases). The starting material was PBMCs, mostly from graft donor cells, obtained 180 days after TCRalphabeta/CD19-depleted stem cell transplant. This receptor was taken from a female patient aged 2-10 years who had a stem cell transplant for aplastic anemia, so the T cells may come from the graft donor. In DNA, the CDR3 is TGCGCCAGCAGCCACCGAGCGGTGAGCTCCTACAATGAGCAGTTCTTC. Protein product: CASSHRAVSSYNEQFF.